Below are 11 T cell receptor beta chains sequenced from a single sample in a study of shared clonotypes between healthy human individuals (dated by TCRdb to 2020 to 2021). The library was made by the immunoSEQ multiplex PCR assay. TCRdb took over this immuneACCESS table, retaining in-frame rearrangements with V and J assigned. Such tables are incomplete; in checked studies, under half of the missing clones stem from an unresolved V gene, and the remainder is unexplained. This sample holds hundreds of thousands of clones; 90% to 97% were observed only once. The ten most abundant clones make up approximately 0.062% of the sample. Sample: naive CD4+ T cells sorted from blood. Reading the label with the study, this specimen's cell subset or site is: CD45RA+ positively selected. The receptor source for this set is a woman in her twenties or thirties in good health.

V and J are TRBV15 and TRBJ2-5, with TRBD2 matching 10 bases. The germline gives CDR1 LNHNV, CDR2 YYDKDF (reference sequence). The length of the CDR3 is 17 residues. V dropped 2 bases and J dropped 1; count of bases not matched to a gene: 7. The CDR3: CATSRKIAGGRQETQYF. The CDR3 nucleotides are TGTGCCACCAGCAGAAAAATAGCGGGAGGCCGCCAAGAGACCCAGTACTTC.

The chain joins TRBV21-1 to TRBJ2-7. TRBV21-1 constitutes a pseudogene. The length of the CDR3 is 12 residues. CDR3 DNA sequence: TGTGCCAGCAGCAATTGTGACTACGAGCAGTACTTC. Translated, it gives CASSNCDYEQYF.

The rearrangement joins TRBV18 to TRBJ1-4; D might be TRBD1 (5 bases). Trimming took 6 bases from V and 8 from J, leaving 13 bases between them. The CDR3 is 13 amino acids. Germline lookup yields CDR1 KGHSH and CDR2 LQKENI. The CDR3 spells CASSQGTREKLFF. CDR3 nucleotides: TGTGCCAGCTCTCAGGGTACTCGAGAAAAACTGTTTTTT. The full variable domain, with the rest looked up from reference TRBV18 and TRBJ1-4, is NAGVMQNPRHLVRRRGQEARLRCSPMKGHSHVYWYRQLPEEGLKFMVYLQKENIIDESGMPKERFSAEFPKEGPSILRIQQVVRGDSAAYFCASSQGTREKLFFGSGTQLSVL.

The chain carries TRBV4-1 and TRBJ2-1, with 11 bases matching TRBD2. The junction had 7 bases not matched to a gene; V was cut back by 2 bases and J by 7 bases. The germline CDR1 and CDR2 sequences are MGHRA and YSYEKL. The CDR3 totals 16 residues. CDR3 loop: CASSQSPGLAENEQFF. The CDR3 DNA follows: TGCGCCAGCAGCCAATCCCCGGGACTAGCGGAAAATGAGCAGTTCTTC.

This rearrangement joins TRBV11-2 to TRBJ2-1, with a weak D call TRBD2 (6 bases). The CDR3 has 16 residues. V was clipped by 4 bases and J by 1 base, with 14 bases between them. The V gene's germline CDR1 is SGHAT and CDR2 FQNNGV. CDR3 nucleotides: TGTGCCAGCAGCTCGACTAGTCTTACGTCCTACAATGAGCAGTTCTTC. It encodes CASSSTSLTSYNEQFF.

CDR3 in amino acids: CASSSGFGYTF. The CDR3 DNA reads TGTGCCAGCAGCTCGGGGTTTGGCTACACCTTC. The gene calls are TRBV11-2 and TRBJ1-2; D gene uncertain. This CDR3 has 11 amino acids. V gave up 4 bases and J gave up 7 bases, with 7 bases separating them. Germline CDR1 is SGHAT and CDR2 is FQNNGV.

The V gene is TRBV27, the J gene TRBJ1-5, with 9 bases identical to TRBD1. Germline lookup yields CDR1 MNHEY and CDR2 SMNVEV (reference sequence). This CDR3 region has 15 residues. J lost 0 bases, V lost 6 bases, and 3 bases had no gene match. The CDR3 is CASSRTGASNQPQHF. The CDR3, as DNA: TGTGCCAGCAGCCGGACAGGGGCTAGCAATCAGCCCCAGCATTTT.

The chain employs TRBV28 and TRBJ1-3; no definite D call. Germline CDR1 MDHEN, CDR2 SYDVKM. V was cut by 5 bases and J by 5 bases, with 13 bases left in between. The CDR3 has 14 amino acids. The CDR3 spells CASSTLVSRNTIYF. DNA of the CDR3: TGTGCCAGCAGTACCCTAGTTTCCCGAAACACCATATATTTT.

The V gene is TRBV19, the J gene TRBJ2-7; 11 positions match TRBD2. Germline lookup yields CDR1 LNHDA and CDR2 SQIVND (reference sequence). Unmatched junction bases numbered 14, after V lost 1 base and J lost 9 bases. The CDR3 has 17 amino acids. The CDR3 DNA reads TGTGCCAGTAGTATAGTTACTAGCGGGAGCGCCGGCAACGGGCAGTACTTC. Its protein product is CASSIVTSGSAGNGQYF.

The rearrangement links TRBV28 to TRBJ1-1, with D possibly matching TRBD1 (5 bases). Germline V CDR1 and CDR2: MDHEN, SYDVKM. The germline V and J ends were trimmed by 3 bases and 5 bases, with 25 bases remaining between them. The CDR3 loop spans 18 amino acids. The CDR3 DNA reads TGTGCCAGCAGTTTTAGATCGGGATTATTTCAGGGTTATACTGAAGCTTTCTTT. This translates into CASSFRSGLFQGYTEAFF. Full variable domain (rest looked up from reference TRBV28 and TRBJ1-1): DVKVTQSSRYLVKRTGEKVFLECVQDMDHENMFWYRQDPGLGLRLIYFSYDVKMKEKGDIPEGYSVSREKKERFSLILESASTNQTSMYLCASSFRSGLFQGYTEAFFGQGTRLTVV.

V usage is TRBV4-2 and J usage is TRBJ2-1; 10 nucleotides align to TRBD1. V shed 1 base, J shed 4 bases, and the junction held 16 bases outside the gene matches. Per germline, CDR1 LGHNA and CDR2 YNFKEQ. This CDR3 region has 20 residues. The CDR3 region is CASSQVSKIGWDRGYNEQFF. The CDR3 coding sequence is TGTGCCAGCAGCCAAGTGAGTAAGATCGGTTGGGACAGGGGTTACAATGAGCAGTTCTTC.